This paragraph reports one T cell receptor beta chain. As yet, its antigen is unknown. A single record per CDR3 protein comes from TCRdb applying MiXCR to the 5' RACE reads. Of 550,000 to 750,000 distinct CDR3 sequences listed, about 14% are singletons. This record comes from a study of T cells after yellow fever vaccination. Study-wide context: SMART-Seq v4 Ultra Low Input handled preparation of low-cell-number fractions.

Study observations and caveats: In post-booster samples, most primary-vaccination clones reappeared (approximately 96% CD4, 88% CD8). There was a small share of clonotypes that showed up in both the CD4 and CD8 compartments.

The trim removed 4 bases at V and 9 bases at J, leaving 8 bases unmatched. This CDR3 has 13 amino acids. The sample was PBMCs, taken on the day of the yellow fever booster vaccination. This TCR derives from a man aged 25-40 years who received the YFV17D yellow fever vaccine. This rearrangement joins TRBV12-3 or TRBV12-4 to TRBJ1-2; 7 bases map to TRBD1. The CDR3 coding sequence is TGTGCCAGCAGTTCCTTCACAGGGGATCGCTACACCTTC. Protein: CASSSFTGDRYTF.